A selection of T cell receptor beta chains follows, all from one sample in a study of post-analysis software for immune sequencing data. TCRdb independently ran MiXCR on the PCR reads; one entry per CDR3 protein. The sample holds 800,000 to 950,000 distinct CDR3 sequences, 53% seen once. The specimen was blood. These receptors came from a girl aged 5 to 17 with multiple sclerosis. CDR3s include the opening cysteine and the closing phenylalanine or tryptophan. Some rows mark clone size as missing; the rest say once, few, many or name a class of expanded clone.

j_gene: TRBJ1-5
v_gene: TRBV29-1
abundance: NA
CDR3aa: CSVESTQHNQPQHF

j_gene: NA
v_gene: TRBV20-1
abundance: NA
CDR3aa: CSAPREAGGTYEQYF

j_gene: TRBJ2-1
v_gene: TRBV20-1
abundance: NA
CDR3aa: CSAREGATYNKQFF

j_gene: TRBJ1-1
v_gene: TRBV12-3/TRBV12-4
abundance: NA
CDR3aa: CASRQAGAYTEAFF

j_gene: TRBJ2-1
v_gene: TRBV29-1
abundance: NA
CDR3aa: CSVERGTGGNEQFF

j_gene: TRBJ2-7
v_gene: TRBV6-6
abundance: few
CDR3aa: CASRREGSYEQYF

j_gene: TRBJ2-1
v_gene: TRBV7-9
abundance: NA
CDR3aa: CASSLTREGQGAHNEQFF

j_gene: TRBJ1-2
v_gene: TRBV25-1
abundance: NA
CDR3aa: CASSHSAPVGYGYTF

j_gene: TRBJ2-5
v_gene: TRBV9
abundance: NA
CDR3aa: CASSVEGSGGQETQYF

j_gene: TRBJ1-2
v_gene: TRBV20-1
abundance: NA
CDR3aa: CSAQDRAYGYTF

j_gene: TRBJ1-5
v_gene: TRBV6-5
abundance: NA
CDR3aa: CASSYDPREPQHF

j_gene: TRBJ2-7
v_gene: TRBV5-1
abundance: NA
CDR3aa: CASRRTSGWTYEQYF

j_gene: NA
v_gene: TRBV20-1
abundance: once
CDR3aa: CSAREWTGRAKNIQYF

j_gene: NA
v_gene: TRBV7-3
abundance: NA
CDR3aa: CASSVQALGTYEQYF

j_gene: TRBJ1-1
v_gene: TRBV6-6
abundance: NA
CDR3aa: CASRDRLTEAFF

j_gene: TRBJ1-5
v_gene: TRBV2
abundance: NA
CDR3aa: CASYRDNQPQHF

j_gene: TRBJ2-7
v_gene: TRBV5-1
abundance: NA
CDR3aa: CASRGTGDISEQYF

j_gene: TRBJ1-2
v_gene: TRBV20-1
abundance: NA
CDR3aa: CSARGLPTF

j_gene: TRBJ1-1
v_gene: TRBV5-1
abundance: NA
CDR3aa: CASSLDWGGTEAFF

j_gene: TRBJ1-1
v_gene: TRBV9
abundance: NA
CDR3aa: CASSVADRPEAFF

j_gene: NA
v_gene: TRBV6-6
abundance: few
CDR3aa: CASSYYGLPTDEQYF

j_gene: TRBJ2-4
v_gene: TRBV7-8
abundance: NA
CDR3aa: CASSLAHSNIQYF

j_gene: TRBJ1-2
v_gene: TRBV5-1
abundance: NA
CDR3aa: CASSQPGQGYYGYTF

j_gene: NA
v_gene: TRBV20-1
abundance: NA
CDR3aa: CSAKKRLLNYEQYF

j_gene: TRBJ2-3
v_gene: TRBV28
abundance: NA
CDR3aa: CASSFYIGESDTQYF

j_gene: NA
v_gene: TRBV5-1
abundance: NA
CDR3aa: CASSGGLAGGGNEQYF

j_gene: TRBJ2-7
v_gene: TRBV5-1
abundance: few
CDR3aa: CASSRTGPVDYEQYF

j_gene: TRBJ2-3
v_gene: TRBV20-1
abundance: few
CDR3aa: CSARREISDTQYF

j_gene: TRBJ2-2
v_gene: TRBV3-1
abundance: NA
CDR3aa: CASSLGRAYGELFF

j_gene: TRBJ2-1
v_gene: TRBV5-1
abundance: NA
CDR3aa: CASSIWDYREDEQFF

j_gene: TRBJ1-2
v_gene: TRBV29-1
abundance: NA
CDR3aa: CSVGAVDGYTF

j_gene: TRBJ2-7
v_gene: TRBV20-1
abundance: few
CDR3aa: CSTNRGQEQYF

j_gene: TRBJ2-3
v_gene: TRBV20-1
abundance: NA
CDR3aa: CSARSPGISSTDTQYF

j_gene: TRBJ1-2
v_gene: TRBV12-3/TRBV12-4
abundance: few
CDR3aa: CASAQGVVSGYTF

j_gene: TRBJ1-2
v_gene: TRBV20-1
abundance: NA
CDR3aa: CSASRDGYGYTF

j_gene: NA
v_gene: TRBV12-3/TRBV12-4
abundance: once
CDR3aa: CASNTGPGEQYF

j_gene: TRBJ2-7
v_gene: TRBV27
abundance: NA
CDR3aa: CASSSMAGYEQYF